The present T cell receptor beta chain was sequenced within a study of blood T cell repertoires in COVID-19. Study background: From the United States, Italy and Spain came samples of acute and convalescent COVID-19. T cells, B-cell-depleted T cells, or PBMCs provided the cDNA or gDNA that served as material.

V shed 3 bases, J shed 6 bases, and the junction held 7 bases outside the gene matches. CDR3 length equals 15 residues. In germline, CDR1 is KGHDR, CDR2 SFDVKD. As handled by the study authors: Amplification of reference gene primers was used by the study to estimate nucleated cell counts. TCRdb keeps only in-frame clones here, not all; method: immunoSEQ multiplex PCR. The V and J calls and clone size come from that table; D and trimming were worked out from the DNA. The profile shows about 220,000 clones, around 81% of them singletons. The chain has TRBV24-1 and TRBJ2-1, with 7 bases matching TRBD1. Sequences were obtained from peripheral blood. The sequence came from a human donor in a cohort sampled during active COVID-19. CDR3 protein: CATSDTKTGSNEQFF. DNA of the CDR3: TGTGCCACCAGTGATACTAAGACAGGGTCCAATGAGCAGTTCTTC.